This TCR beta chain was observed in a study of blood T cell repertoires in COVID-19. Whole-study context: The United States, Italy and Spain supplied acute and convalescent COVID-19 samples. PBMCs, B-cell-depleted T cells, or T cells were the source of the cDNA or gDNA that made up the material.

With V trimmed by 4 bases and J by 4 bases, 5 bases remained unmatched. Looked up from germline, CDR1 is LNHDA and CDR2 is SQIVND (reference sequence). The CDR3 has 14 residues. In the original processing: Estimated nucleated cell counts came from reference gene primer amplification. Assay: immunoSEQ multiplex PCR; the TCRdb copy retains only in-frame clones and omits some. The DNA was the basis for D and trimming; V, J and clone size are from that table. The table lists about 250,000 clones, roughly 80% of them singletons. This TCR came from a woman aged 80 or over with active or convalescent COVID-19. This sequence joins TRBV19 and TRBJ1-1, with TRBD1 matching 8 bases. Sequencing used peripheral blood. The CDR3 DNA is TGTGCCAGTAGTAACCAGGGGGCGCGCACTGAAGCTTTCTTT. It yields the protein CASSNQGARTEAFF.